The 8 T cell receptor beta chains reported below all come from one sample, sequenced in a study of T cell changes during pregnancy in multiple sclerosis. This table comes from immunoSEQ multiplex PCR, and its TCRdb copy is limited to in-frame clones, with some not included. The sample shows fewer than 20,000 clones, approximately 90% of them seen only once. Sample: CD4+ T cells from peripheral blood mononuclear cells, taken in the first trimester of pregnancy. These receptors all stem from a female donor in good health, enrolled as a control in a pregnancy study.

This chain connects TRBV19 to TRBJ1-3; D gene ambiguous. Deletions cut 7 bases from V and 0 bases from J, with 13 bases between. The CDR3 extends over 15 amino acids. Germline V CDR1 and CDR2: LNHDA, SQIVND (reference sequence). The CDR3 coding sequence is TGTGCCAGTATTACCAACCCCAGCTCTGGAAACACCATATATTTT. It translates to CASITNPSSGNTIYF.

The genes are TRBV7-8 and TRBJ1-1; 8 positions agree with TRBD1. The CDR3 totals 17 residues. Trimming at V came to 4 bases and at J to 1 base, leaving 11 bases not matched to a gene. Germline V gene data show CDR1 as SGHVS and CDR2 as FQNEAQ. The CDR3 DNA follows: TGTGCCAGCAGCTCGAGGGGGCAGGGGGCGGCGAACACTGAAGCTTTCTTT. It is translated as CASSSRGQGAANTEAFF. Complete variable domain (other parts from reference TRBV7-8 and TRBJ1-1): GAGVSQSPRYKVAKRGQDVALRCDPISGHVSLFWYQQALGQGPEFLTYFQNEAQLDKSGLPSDRFFAERPEGSVSTLKIQRTQQEDSAVYLCASSSRGQGAANTEAFFGQGTRLTVV.

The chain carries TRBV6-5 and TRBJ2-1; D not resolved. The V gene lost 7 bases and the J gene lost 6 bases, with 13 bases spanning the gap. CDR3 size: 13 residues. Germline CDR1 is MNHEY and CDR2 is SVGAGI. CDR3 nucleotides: TGTGCCAGCACCGCCACAGCCCCCAATGAGCAGTTCTTC. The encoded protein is CASTATAPNEQFF.

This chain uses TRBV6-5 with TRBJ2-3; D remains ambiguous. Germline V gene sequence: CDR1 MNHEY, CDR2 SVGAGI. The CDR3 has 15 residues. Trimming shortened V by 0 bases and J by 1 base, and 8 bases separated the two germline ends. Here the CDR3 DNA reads TGTGCCAGCAGTTACTCGAGTCCACGCACAGATACGCAGTATTTT. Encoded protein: CASSYSSPRTDTQYF.

This chain's CDR3 is CASRVAGDLYEQYF. Here the CDR3 DNA reads TGTGCCAGCAGGGTAGCGGGGGACCTCTACGAGCAGTACTTC. The J gene is TRBJ2-7, the V gene TRBV27; 9 positions agree with TRBD2. CDR1 and CDR2 (germline): MNHEY, SMNVEV (reference sequence). J lost 3 bases, V lost 6 bases, and 6 bases had no gene match. This CDR3 is 14 amino acids long.

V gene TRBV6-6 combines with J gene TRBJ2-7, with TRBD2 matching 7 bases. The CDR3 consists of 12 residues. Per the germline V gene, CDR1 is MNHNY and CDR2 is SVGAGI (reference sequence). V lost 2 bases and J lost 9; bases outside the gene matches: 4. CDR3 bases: TGTGCCAGCAGTTACGGGGAGGGCGGGCAGTACTTC. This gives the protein CASSYGEGGQYF.

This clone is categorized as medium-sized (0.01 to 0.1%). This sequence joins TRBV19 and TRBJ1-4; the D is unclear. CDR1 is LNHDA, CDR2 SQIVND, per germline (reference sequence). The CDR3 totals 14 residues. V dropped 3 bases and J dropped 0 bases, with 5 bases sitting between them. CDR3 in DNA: TGTGCCAGTAGTATCCCTCCAACTAATGAAAAACTGTTTTTT. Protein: CASSIPPTNEKLFF.

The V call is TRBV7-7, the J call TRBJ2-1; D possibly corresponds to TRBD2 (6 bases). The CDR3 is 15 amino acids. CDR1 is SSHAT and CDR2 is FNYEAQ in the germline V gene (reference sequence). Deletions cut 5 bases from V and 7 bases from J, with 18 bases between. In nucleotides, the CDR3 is TGTGCCAGCAGCCCCCACCTGAGCGGGCCGAATGAGCAGTTCTTC. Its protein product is CASSPHLSGPNEQFF. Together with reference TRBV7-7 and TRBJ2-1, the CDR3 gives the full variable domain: GAGVSQSPRYKVTKRGQDVTLRCDPISSHATLYWYQQALGQGPEFLTYFNYEAQPDKSGLPSDRFSAERPEGSISTLTIQRTEQRDSAMYRCASSPHLSGPNEQFFGPGTRLTVL.